The next 5 T cell receptor beta chains were all read from a single sample in a study of control samples from healthy donors and cancer patients. Generated by immunoSEQ multiplex PCR, the TCRdb table keeps only in-frame clones and is missing some. The data contain approximately 97,000 clones, around 88% of them seen just once; the ten biggest clones take up 13% to 15%. The sample consisted of blood. These receptors all stem from a young man in good health.

This clone was found a few times. The chain links TRBV5-6 to TRBJ2-7; D is possibly TRBD1 or TRBD2 (5 bases each). Trimming stripped 3 bases from V and 9 bases from J, with 13 bases between. The CDR3 has 12 residues. Germline V gene data show CDR1 as SGHDT and CDR2 as YYEEEE. The DNA of the CDR3 is TGTGCCAGCAGCTCAACCTGGGACGTGCAGTACTTC. Its protein is CASSSTWDVQYF.

The chain links TRBV28 to TRBJ2-7, with 8 nucleotides matching TRBD1. The CDR3 covers 17 residues. From germline, CDR1 is MDHEN and CDR2 SYDVKM. The trim removed 4 bases at V and 0 bases at J, leaving 11 bases unmatched. The CDR3 coding sequence is TGTGCCAGCAGTTACACCGGGACAGGCGTGAGCTCCTACGAGCAGTACTTC. Its protein product is CASSYTGTGVSSYEQYF.

This clone was counted between two and nine times. The gene calls are TRBV15 and TRBJ2-5, with 7 positions matching TRBD2. Losses at the gene ends were 3 bases for V and 5 bases for J; bases not matched to a gene: 9. CDR1 LNHNV and CDR2 YYDKDF come from the germline V gene (reference sequence). The length of the CDR3 is 15 residues. The CDR3 here is CATSSQSGLVETQYF. As DNA, the CDR3 is TGTGCCACCAGCAGTCAATCCGGACTAGTTGAGACCCAGTACTTC.

The V gene is TRBV28, the J gene TRBJ2-1; D tentatively reads TRBD1 or TRBD2 (5 bases each). CDR1 MDHEN and CDR2 SYDVKM come from the germline V gene. V was shortened by 6 bases and J by 1 base, with 22 bases between the two germline ends. The CDR3 consists of 18 residues. The CDR3 here is CASSPEGKVSGSYNEQFF. In DNA, the CDR3 is TGTGCCAGCAGCCCTGAGGGGAAGGTATCGGGTTCCTACAATGAGCAGTTCTTC. The full variable domain, in which reference TRBV28 and TRBJ2-1 provide the parts outside the CDR3, is DVKVTQSSRYLVKRTGEKVFLECVQDMDHENMFWYRQDPGLGLRLIYFSYDVKMKEKGDIPEGYSVSREKKERFSLILESASTNQTSMYLCASSPEGKVSGSYNEQFFGPGTRLTVL.

This clone is deemed medium-sized. The CDR3 is CASSVGVGGSSYEQYF. For the CDR3, the DNA is TGTGCCAGCAGCGTAGGGGTAGGAGGTAGCTCCTACGAGCAGTACTTC. The V gene is TRBV9, the J gene TRBJ2-7; TRBD2 might be the D (5 bases). Per germline, CDR1 SGDLS and CDR2 YYNGEE. V was pared by 0 bases and J by 0 bases, with 13 bases between. The length of the CDR3 is 16 residues.